The 24 T cell receptor beta chains reported below all come from one sample, sequenced in a study of cytomegalovirus exposure and HLA in healthy donors. TCRdb keeps only in-frame clones here, not all; method: immunoSEQ multiplex PCR. This sample has some 170,000 clones, with 80% to 85% found just once. Sequencing used PBMCs. The receptors stem from a man aged 25 to 45 in good health and CMV-seropositive.

The chain uses TRBV6-5 and TRBJ2-5; D perhaps matches TRBD2 (7 bases). This CDR3 contains 16 residues. Germline CDR1 is MNHEY and CDR2 is SVGAGI. V was pared by 4 bases and J by 4 bases, with 19 bases between. The CDR3 here is CASSSRRGGYGETQYF. The CDR3, as DNA: TGTGCCAGCAGTTCTCGGAGGGGGGGGTACGGAGAGACCCAGTACTTC.

This chain joins TRBV15 and TRBJ1-2, with D tentatively TRBD1 (6 bases). The CDR3 has 16 residues. V lost 0 bases to trimming and J lost 4 bases, with 15 bases between them. Germline CDR1 LNHNV, CDR2 YYDKDF (reference sequence). CDR3 amino acids: CATSRDGRGRVYGYTF. DNA of the CDR3: TGTGCCACCAGCAGAGATGGCAGGGGACGGGTCTATGGCTACACCTTC.

The chain has TRBV28 and TRBJ2-1, with D unclear. Trimming removed 6 bases from V and 1 base from J, with 13 bases in between. This CDR3 spans 15 amino acids. Germline assignment: CDR1 MDHEN and CDR2 SYDVKM. For the CDR3, the DNA is TGTGCCAGCAGAACGGCAGGTGAATCCTACAATGAGCAGTTCTTC. Its translation is CASRTAGESYNEQFF.

J is TRBJ2-7 and V is TRBV7-6; D may be TRBD2 (5 bases). The CDR3 consists of 14 residues. V was clipped by 2 bases and J by 4 bases, with 12 bases between them. Germline CDR1 is SGHVS and CDR2 is FNYEAQ. The CDR3 is CASSLNRGGYEQYF. CDR3 in DNA: TGTGCCAGCAGCTTAAACCGTGGAGGATACGAGCAGTACTTC. Full variable domain (remainder filled in from reference TRBV7-6 and TRBJ2-7): GAGVSQSPRYKVTKRGQDVALRCDPISGHVSLYWYRQALGQGPEFLTYFNYEAQQDKSGLPNDRFSAERPEGSISTLTIQRTEQRDSAMYRCASSLNRGGYEQYFGPGTRLTVT.

This chain joins TRBV25-1 and TRBJ2-3; the D is unclear. V was pared by 5 bases and J by 3 bases, with 12 bases between. The CDR3 runs to 14 residues. The germline gives CDR1 MGHDK, CDR2 SYGVNS. This chain's CDR3 is CASSSSGQTDTQYF. As DNA, the CDR3 is TGTGCCAGCAGTTCCTCGGGTCAAACAGATACGCAGTATTTT.

V usage is TRBV28 and J usage is TRBJ1-3, with D possibly matching TRBD1 (6 bases). The V end was cut by 2 bases, the J end by 5 bases, with 10 bases between. CDR1 and CDR2 from the germline V gene are MDHEN and SYDVKM. The CDR3 is 14 amino acids. CDR3 amino acids: CASSLGTLRNTIYF. In DNA form, the CDR3 reads TGTGCCAGCAGTTTAGGGACACTCAGAAACACCATATATTTT.

The V call is TRBV20-1, the J call TRBJ2-7, with D uncertain. Germline-derived CDR1 and CDR2 are DFQATT and SNEGSKA (reference sequence). The CDR3 is 11 amino acids. The V and J ends lost 5 bases and 2 bases respectively, with 7 bases between them. The CDR3 here is CSALNTYEQYF. The CDR3 nucleotides read TGCAGTGCTTTAAACACCTACGAGCAGTACTTC.

The V and J genes are TRBV19 and TRBJ2-1; D is undetermined. This CDR3 contains 15 residues. The germline CDR1 and CDR2 sequences are LNHDA and SQIVND (reference sequence). V was cut by 3 bases and J by 0 bases, with 9 bases left in between. CDR3 loop: CASSIPTVSYNEQFF. The CDR3 DNA sequence: TGTGCCAGTAGTATTCCCACAGTCTCCTACAATGAGCAGTTCTTC. Based on the CDR3 plus reference TRBV19 and TRBJ2-1, the full variable domain is DGGITQSPKYLFRKEGQNVTLSCEQNLNHDAMYWYRQDPGQGLRLIYYSQIVNDFQKGDIAEGYSVSREKKESFPLTVTSAQKNPTAFYLCASSIPTVSYNEQFFGPGTRLTVL.

Only one count was recorded for this clone. CDR3 amino acids: CASSYSRGLGNQPQHF. The CDR3 DNA follows: TGTGCCAGCAGTTACTCGCGAGGACTCGGCAATCAGCCCCAGCATTTT. The chain employs TRBV6-5 and TRBJ1-5; no clear D. The V end lost 0 bases, the J end lost 2 bases, and 11 bases lay between the germline ends. Germline CDR1 MNHEY, CDR2 SVGAGI. This CDR3 has 16 residues.

This clone was found once. This rearrangement joins TRBV18 to TRBJ1-5; 8 positions agree with TRBD1. The V gene's germline CDR1 is KGHSH and CDR2 LQKENI. CDR3 length equals 20 residues. With V trimmed by 1 base and J by 2 bases, 16 bases remained unmatched. The CDR3 DNA is TGTGCCAGCTCACCACGGGACAGGAGAGTGGTAGACCTTCGCAATCAGCCCCAGCATTTT. This encodes CASSPRDRRVVDLRNQPQHF.

V gene TRBV29-1 combines with J gene TRBJ1-2, with D perhaps matching TRBD1 (5 bases). The germline V and J ends were trimmed by 7 bases and 2 bases, with 14 bases remaining between them. The CDR3 has 13 residues. CDR1 SQVTM and CDR2 ANQGSEA come from the germline V gene. The CDR3 DNA is TGCAGCGCAGGCGGAGGGGAGAACTATGGCTACACCTTC. As protein: CSAGGGENYGYTF.

J is TRBJ2-3 and V is TRBV10-3, with 9 bases aligning to TRBD1. With V trimmed by 4 bases and J by 6 bases, 5 bases remained unmatched. In germline, CDR1 is ENHRY, CDR2 SYGVKD. The CDR3 runs 14 residues. The CDR3 spells CAISATDRGDTQYF. CDR3 nucleotide sequence: TGTGCCATCAGTGCTACCGACAGGGGGGATACGCAGTATTTT.

The sample holds a few counts of this clone. The chain couples TRBV7-2 to TRBJ2-7; no definite D call. CDR3 size: 12 residues. The germline V gene encodes CDR1 SGHTA and CDR2 FQGNSA. V was clipped by 2 bases and J by 12 bases, with 14 bases between them. The CDR3 bases are TGTGCCAGCAGCTTAATCCCTAGACTCGCGTACTTC. Residues: CASSLIPRLAYF.

The chain carries TRBV7-9 and TRBJ2-6; 7 bases agree with TRBD1. There are 16 residues in the CDR3. Trimming took 7 bases from V and 0 from J; bases not matched to a gene: 6. Germline CDR1 and CDR2: SEHNR and FQNEAQ (reference sequence). DNA of the CDR3: TGTGCCAGCACCGGGACAGACTTCTCTGGGGCCAACGTCCTGACTTTC. This codes for CASTGTDFSGANVLTF.

This clone was picked up a small number of times. The chain has TRBV15 and TRBJ1-2, with D perhaps TRBD1 (5 bases). Germline CDR1 and CDR2: LNHNV and YYDKDF (reference sequence). V dropped 0 bases and J dropped 0 bases, with 14 bases sitting between them. The CDR3 is 17 residues long. Written as DNA, the CDR3 is TGTGCCACCAGCAGAGAAGGCGGGGAAGGGGCTAACTATGGCTACACCTTC. Residues: CATSREGGEGANYGYTF.

This rearrangement joins TRBV6-5 to TRBJ2-7; 7 positions agree with TRBD1. J gave up 7 bases and V 4 bases, and 10 bases lay outside the gene matches. The germline V gene has CDR1 MNHEY and CDR2 SVGAGI. The CDR3 loop spans 14 amino acids. This CDR3 is CASSLYRGSVEQYF. DNA for the CDR3: TGTGCCAGCAGTTTGTACAGGGGCTCTGTAGAGCAGTACTTC.

In nucleotides, the CDR3 is TGTGCCTGGAGTGTGCTAGCGGGGGGGACTGGGGAGACCCAGTACTTC. The encoded protein is CAWSVLAGGTGETQYF. This sequence joins TRBV30 and TRBJ2-5, with 12 bases that match TRBD2. J lost 5 bases, V lost 0 bases, and 7 bases had no gene match. Germline CDR1 and CDR2: GTSNPN and SVGIG (reference sequence). The CDR3 length is 16 residues.

V usage is TRBV2 and J usage is TRBJ2-5; D remains unclear. Germline V gene data show CDR1 as SNHLY and CDR2 as FYNNEI. With 3 bases removed from V and 2 bases from J, the gap between germline ends came to 4 bases. The CDR3 has 12 residues. DNA of the CDR3: TGTGCCAGCAGTGACAGGCAAGAGACCCAGTACTTC. Protein product: CASSDRQETQYF.

V is TRBV23-1 and J is TRBJ1-3; D gene ambiguous. TRBV23-1 has ORF status, its function being uncertain. The V and J ends lost 3 bases and 0 bases respectively, with 15 bases between them. The CDR3 length is 17 residues. CDR3 DNA: TGCGCCAGCAGTCATTGGGCGACTACGCGCTCTGGAAACACCATATATTTT. It codes for CASSHWATTRSGNTIYF.

CDR3: CASSADRISGANVLTF. Written as DNA, the CDR3 is TGTGCCAGCAGCGCCGACAGAATCTCTGGGGCCAACGTCCTGACTTTC. J is TRBJ2-6 and V is TRBV9, with a tentative D call TRBD1 (5 bases). The germline CDR1 and CDR2 sequences are SGDLS and YYNGEE. The CDR3 covers 16 residues. V dropped 3 bases and J dropped 0 bases, with 10 bases sitting between them.

The CDR3: CASSLGRAGADTQYF. CDR3 nucleotide sequence: TGTGCCAGCAGCTTGGGTCGGGCGGGAGCAGATACGCAGTATTTT. V and J are TRBV5-4 and TRBJ2-3, with 7 bases lining up with TRBD2. CDR1 is SGHNT, CDR2 YYREEE, per germline (reference sequence). Trimming at V came to 0 bases and at J to 4 bases, leaving 5 bases not matched to a gene. CDR3 length: 15 amino acids.

The V and J genes are TRBV5-6 and TRBJ2-7, with a tentative D call TRBD1 (6 bases). The V gene lost 0 bases and the J gene lost 5 bases, with 15 bases spanning the gap. Germline-derived CDR1 and CDR2 are SGHDT and YYEEEE. CDR3 size: 15 residues. In nucleotides, the CDR3 is TGTGCCAGCAGCTTGGCCGCCAGGGGTAGACACGAGCAGTACTTC. Translated: CASSLAARGRHEQYF. Combining the CDR3 with reference TRBV5-6 and TRBJ2-7 gives the whole variable domain DAGVTQSPTHLIKTRGQQVTLRCSPKSGHDTVSWYQQALGQGPQFIFQYYEEEERQRGNFPDRFSGHQFPNYSSELNVNALLLGDSALYLCASSLAARGRHEQYFGPGTRLTVT.

The V and J genes are TRBV19 and TRBJ1-5; D not certain. Looked up from germline, CDR1 is LNHDA and CDR2 is SQIVND (reference sequence). The CDR3 loop spans 14 amino acids. Trimming removed 6 bases from V and 2 bases from J, with 11 bases in between. The CDR3 loop is CASSRLRGNQPQHF. The DNA for the CDR3 is TGTGCCAGTAGCCGTCTGCGGGGCAATCAGCCCCAGCATTTT.

This chain connects TRBV5-1 to TRBJ1-6; 9 bases line up with TRBD1. The length of the CDR3 is 14 residues. Germline CDR1 and CDR2: SGHRS and YFSETQ. V gave up 3 bases and J gave up 8 bases; unmatched junction bases: 3. DNA of the CDR3: TGCGCCAGCAGCTCGGGACAGGGAGATTCACCCCTCCACTTT. Translated: CASSSGQGDSPLHF.